This TCR beta chain was sequenced for a study of cytomegalovirus exposure and HLA in healthy donors (dated by TCRdb to 2017 to 2019). As for the study more broadly: A later analysis indicated that the 120 validation repertoires were generated on the platform also employed for the approximately 690 repertoires of the first cohort. The aim of the study was to test whether cataloging public T cell receptors could identify signatures of past pathogen exposure. High-throughput TCR immunosequencing, statistical association of individual TCRs with disease status, and machine learning were combined to predict cytomegalovirus infection status. Along with the roughly 670-subject first cohort, a separate validation cohort of approximately 110 different subjects was used. Findings and caveats that apply to the study as a whole: A few of the identified cytomegalovirus-associated TCR beta chains were confirmed in vitro to be specific for cytomegalovirus antigens. The classifier was reported to diagnose cytomegalovirus status with high specificity and sensitivity in both the original and validation cohorts. The authors suggested that the approach could potentially be extended to other disease states and immunological phenotypes. A total of some 180 TCR beta chains were listed by the study as associated with cytomegalovirus. Most TCR sequences were observed very rarely across donors, whereas some public TCRs were present in many individuals. Subsequent analysis determined that TCRs grouped into clusters in the first cohort also showed a tendency toward co-occurrence across the approximately 110 validation repertoires, and 85% to 95% of cluster scores exceeded 0. All 120 or so repertoires were used to score co-occurrence in the validation cohort in a later analysis, because that analysis had no HLA typing for the cohort.

The library was obtained by the immunoSEQ multiplex PCR assay. The paper's processing steps were these. A statistical classification framework was built for diagnosing cytomegalovirus status from the catalog of TCR beta chain sequences. TCRdb took over this immuneACCESS table, retaining in-frame rearrangements with V and J assigned. Such tables are incomplete; in checked studies, under half of the missing clones stem from an unresolved V gene, and the remainder is unexplained. V and J calls and clone size come straight from that table; D and trimming were deduced from the DNA. The sample data list more than 110,000 clones, and 88% of these were observed just once. The biggest ten clones account for 7.5% to 8.5% of the sample. As for this clone: Its antigen remains undetermined. Within one base of it there is no much larger clone, and no base qualities were kept.

The donors were included in the validation cohort of roughly 130 subjects, a group kept apart from the roughly 670-subject first cohort. Based on the germline V gene, the CDR1 and CDR2 sequences are SGHDT and YYEEEE. The CDR3 goes from the cysteine to the phenylalanine over 15 residues. The CDR3 DNA has 45 bases and is translated from base 1. Trimming at the junction amounts to 0 bases on V and 2 bases on J, and the germline ends lie 9 bases apart. The clonotype originates from a woman under 30 in good health and CMV-seropositive. This sequence uses TRBV5-6 and TRBJ1-3; the D gene is perhaps TRBD1, from 5 matching bases. Sequencing input: PBMCs. CDR3 reads: CASSLAGGTGNTIYF. The DNA sequence follows: TGTGCCAGCAGCTTGGCCGGGGGTACTGGAAACACCATATATTTT.